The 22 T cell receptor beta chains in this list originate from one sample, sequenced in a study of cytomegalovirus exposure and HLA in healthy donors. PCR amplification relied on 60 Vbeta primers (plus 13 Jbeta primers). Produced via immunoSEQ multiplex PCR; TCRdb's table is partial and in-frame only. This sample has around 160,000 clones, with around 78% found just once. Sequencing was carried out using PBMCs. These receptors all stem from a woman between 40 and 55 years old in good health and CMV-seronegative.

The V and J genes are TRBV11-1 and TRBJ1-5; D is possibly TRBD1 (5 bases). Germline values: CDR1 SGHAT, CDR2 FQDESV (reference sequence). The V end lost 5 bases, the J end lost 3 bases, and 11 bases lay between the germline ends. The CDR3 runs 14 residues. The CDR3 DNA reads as TGTGCCAGCAGCGTTGACAGCCTCAATCAGCCCCAGCATTTT. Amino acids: CASSVDSLNQPQHF.

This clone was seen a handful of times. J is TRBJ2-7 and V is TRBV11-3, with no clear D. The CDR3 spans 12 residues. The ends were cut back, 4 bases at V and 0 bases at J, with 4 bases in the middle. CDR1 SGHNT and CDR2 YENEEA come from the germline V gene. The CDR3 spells CASSSSSYEQYF. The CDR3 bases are TGTGCCAGCAGCTCGAGCTCCTACGAGCAGTACTTC.

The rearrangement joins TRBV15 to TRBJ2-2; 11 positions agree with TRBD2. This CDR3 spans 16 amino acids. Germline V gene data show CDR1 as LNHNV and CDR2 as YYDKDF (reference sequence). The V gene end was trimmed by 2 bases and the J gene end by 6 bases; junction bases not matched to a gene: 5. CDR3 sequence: CATSRFTSGRSGELFF. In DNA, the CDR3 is TGTGCCACCAGCAGATTTACTAGCGGGAGATCCGGGGAGCTGTTTTTT.

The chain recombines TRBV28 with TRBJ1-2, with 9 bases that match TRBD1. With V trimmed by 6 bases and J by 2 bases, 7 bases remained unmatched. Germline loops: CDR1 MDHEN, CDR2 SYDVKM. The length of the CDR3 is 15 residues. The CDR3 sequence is CASRRTGGANYGYTF. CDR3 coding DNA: TGTGCCAGCAGACGAACAGGGGGCGCGAACTATGGCTACACCTTC.

The CDR3 spells CASSWDRGINYGYTF. In DNA form, the CDR3 reads TGTGCCAGCAGTTGGGACAGGGGAATTAACTATGGCTACACCTTC. The chain has TRBV6-6 and TRBJ1-2; TRBD1 agrees at 10 bases. This CDR3 region has 15 residues. Germline-derived CDR1 and CDR2 are MNHNY and SVGAGI (reference sequence). The trim removed 4 bases at V and 1 base at J, leaving 3 bases unmatched.

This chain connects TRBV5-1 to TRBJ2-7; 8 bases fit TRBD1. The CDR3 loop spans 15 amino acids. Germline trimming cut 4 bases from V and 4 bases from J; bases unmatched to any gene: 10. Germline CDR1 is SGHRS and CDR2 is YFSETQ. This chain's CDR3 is CASSPDAGGKYEQYF. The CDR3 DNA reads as TGCGCCAGCAGCCCCGACGCAGGGGGCAAGTACGAGCAGTACTTC.

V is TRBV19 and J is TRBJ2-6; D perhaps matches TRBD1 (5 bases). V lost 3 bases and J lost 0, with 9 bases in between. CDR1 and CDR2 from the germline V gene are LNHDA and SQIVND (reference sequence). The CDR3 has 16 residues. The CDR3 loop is CASSIDSNSGANVLTF. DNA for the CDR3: TGTGCCAGTAGTATCGACAGCAACTCTGGGGCCAACGTCCTGACTTTC. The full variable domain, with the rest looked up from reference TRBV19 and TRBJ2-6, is DGGITQSPKYLFRKEGQNVTLSCEQNLNHDAMYWYRQDPGQGLRLIYYSQIVNDFQKGDIAEGYSVSREKKESFPLTVTSAQKNPTAFYLCASSIDSNSGANVLTFGAGSRLTVL.

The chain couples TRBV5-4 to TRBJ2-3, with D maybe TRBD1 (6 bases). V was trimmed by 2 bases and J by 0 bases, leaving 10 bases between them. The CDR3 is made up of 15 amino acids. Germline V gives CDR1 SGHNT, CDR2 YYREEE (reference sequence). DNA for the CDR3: TGTGCCAGCAGCTTAACAGGGTCTAGCACAGATACGCAGTATTTT. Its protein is CASSLTGSSTDTQYF. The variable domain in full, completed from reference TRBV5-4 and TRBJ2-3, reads ETGVTQSPTHLIKTRGQQVTLRCSSQSGHNTVSWYQQALGQGPQFIFQYYREEENGRGNFPPRFSGLQFPNYSSELNVNALELDDSALYLCASSLTGSSTDTQYFGPGTRLTVL.

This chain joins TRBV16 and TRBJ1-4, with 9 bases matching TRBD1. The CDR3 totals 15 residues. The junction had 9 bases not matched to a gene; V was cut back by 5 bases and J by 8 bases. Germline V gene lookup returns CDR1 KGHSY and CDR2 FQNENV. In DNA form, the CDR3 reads TGTGCCAGCAGCACTGGGGACAGGGCGGCCGAAAAACTGTTTTTT. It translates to CASSTGDRAAEKLFF.

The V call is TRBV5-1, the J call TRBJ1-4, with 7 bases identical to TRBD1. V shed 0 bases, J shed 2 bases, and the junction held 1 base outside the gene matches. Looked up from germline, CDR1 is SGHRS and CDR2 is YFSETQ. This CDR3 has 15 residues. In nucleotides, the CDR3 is TGCGCCAGCAGCTTGGAGGGACAGACTAATGAAAAACTGTTTTTT. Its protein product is CASSLEGQTNEKLFF.

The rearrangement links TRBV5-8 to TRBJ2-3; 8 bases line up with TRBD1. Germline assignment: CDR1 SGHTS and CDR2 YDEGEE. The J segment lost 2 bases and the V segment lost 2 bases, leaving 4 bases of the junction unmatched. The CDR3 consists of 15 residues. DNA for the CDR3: TGTGCCAGCAGCTTAATGGACAGGGCCACAGATACGCAGTATTTT. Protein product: CASSLMDRATDTQYF.

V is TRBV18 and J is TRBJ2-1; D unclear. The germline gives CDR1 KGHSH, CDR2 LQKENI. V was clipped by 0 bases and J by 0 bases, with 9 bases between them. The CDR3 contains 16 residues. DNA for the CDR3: TGTGCCAGCTCACCACCGTCGGTTGGCTCCTACAATGAGCAGTTCTTC. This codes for CASSPPSVGSYNEQFF.

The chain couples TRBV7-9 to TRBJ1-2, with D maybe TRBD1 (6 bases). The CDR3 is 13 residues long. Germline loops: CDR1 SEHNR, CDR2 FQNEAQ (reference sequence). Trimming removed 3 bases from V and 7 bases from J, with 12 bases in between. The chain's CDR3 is CASSFEGDGGYTF. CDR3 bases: TGTGCCAGCAGCTTCGAGGGGGATGGTGGCTACACCTTC.

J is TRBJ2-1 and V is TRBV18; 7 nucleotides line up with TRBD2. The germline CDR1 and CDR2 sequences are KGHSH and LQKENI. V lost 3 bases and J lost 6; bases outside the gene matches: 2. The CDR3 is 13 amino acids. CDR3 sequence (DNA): TGTGCCAGCTCACCGGGGGAGGGCAATGAGCAGTTCTTC. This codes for CASSPGEGNEQFF.

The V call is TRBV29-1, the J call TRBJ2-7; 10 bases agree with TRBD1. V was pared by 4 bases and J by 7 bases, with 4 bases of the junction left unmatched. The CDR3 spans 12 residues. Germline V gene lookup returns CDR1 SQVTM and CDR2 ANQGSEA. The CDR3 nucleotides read TGCAGCGTTGGACAGGGGGCTGGGGAGCAGTACTTC. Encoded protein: CSVGQGAGEQYF.

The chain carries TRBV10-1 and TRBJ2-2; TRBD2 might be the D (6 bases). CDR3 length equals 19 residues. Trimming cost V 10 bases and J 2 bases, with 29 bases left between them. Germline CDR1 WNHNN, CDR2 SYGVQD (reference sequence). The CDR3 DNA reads TGCGCCACCAATCCCAGGTTCCGGGATAAGGCGGGAAACACCGGGGAGCTGTTTTTT. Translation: CATNPRFRDKAGNTGELFF.

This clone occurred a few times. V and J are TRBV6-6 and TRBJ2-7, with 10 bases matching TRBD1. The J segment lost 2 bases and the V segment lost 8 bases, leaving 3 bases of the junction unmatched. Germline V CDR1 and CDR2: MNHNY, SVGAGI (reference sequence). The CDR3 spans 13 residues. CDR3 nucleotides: TGTGCCAGCCAGGACAGGGGGGCCTACGAGCAGTACTTC. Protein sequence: CASQDRGAYEQYF.

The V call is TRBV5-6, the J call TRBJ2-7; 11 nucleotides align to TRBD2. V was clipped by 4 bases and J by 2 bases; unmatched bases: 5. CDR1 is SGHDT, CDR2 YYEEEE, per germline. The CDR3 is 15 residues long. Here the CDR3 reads CASSPGLAATYEQYF. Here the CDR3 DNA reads TGTGCCAGCAGCCCGGGACTAGCGGCCACCTACGAGCAGTACTTC.

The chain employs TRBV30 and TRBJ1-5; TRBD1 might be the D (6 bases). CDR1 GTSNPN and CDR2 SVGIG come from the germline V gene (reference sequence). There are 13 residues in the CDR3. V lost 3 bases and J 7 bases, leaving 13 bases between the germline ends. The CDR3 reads CAWSRGGSQPQHF. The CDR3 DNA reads TGTGCCTGGAGCCGGGGGGGCAGCCAGCCCCAGCATTTT.

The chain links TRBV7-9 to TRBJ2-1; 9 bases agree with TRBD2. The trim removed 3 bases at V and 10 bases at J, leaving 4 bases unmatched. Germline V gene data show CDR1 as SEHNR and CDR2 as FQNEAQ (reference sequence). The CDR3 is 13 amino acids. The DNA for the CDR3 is TGTGCCAGCAGCTTTCGACTAGCGGTCGAGCAGTTCTTC. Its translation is CASSFRLAVEQFF.

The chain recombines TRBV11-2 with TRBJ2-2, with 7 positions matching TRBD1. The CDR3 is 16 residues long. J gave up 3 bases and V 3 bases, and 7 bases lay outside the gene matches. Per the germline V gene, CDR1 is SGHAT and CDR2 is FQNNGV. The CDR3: CASSFRQGWDTGELFF. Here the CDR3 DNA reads TGTGCCAGCAGCTTCCGACAGGGCTGGGACACCGGGGAGCTGTTTTTT.

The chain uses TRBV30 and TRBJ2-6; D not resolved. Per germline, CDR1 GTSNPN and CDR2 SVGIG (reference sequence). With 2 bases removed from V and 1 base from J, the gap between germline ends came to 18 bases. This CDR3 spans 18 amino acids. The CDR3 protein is CAWSSSTHPTSGANVLTF. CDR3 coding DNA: TGTGCCTGGAGTTCCTCGACTCATCCTACTTCTGGGGCCAACGTCCTGACTTTC.